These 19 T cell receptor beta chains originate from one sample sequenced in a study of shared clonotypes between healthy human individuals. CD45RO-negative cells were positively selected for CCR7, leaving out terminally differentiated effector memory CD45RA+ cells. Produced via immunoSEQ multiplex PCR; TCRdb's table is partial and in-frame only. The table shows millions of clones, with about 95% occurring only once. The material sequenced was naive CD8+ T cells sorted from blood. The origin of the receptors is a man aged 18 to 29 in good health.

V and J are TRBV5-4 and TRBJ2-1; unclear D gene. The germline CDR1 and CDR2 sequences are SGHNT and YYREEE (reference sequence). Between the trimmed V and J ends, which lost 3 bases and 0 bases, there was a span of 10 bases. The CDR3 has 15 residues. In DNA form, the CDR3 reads TGTGCCAGCAGCTACACAGCGTTCTCCTACAATGAGCAGTTCTTC. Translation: CASSYTAFSYNEQFF. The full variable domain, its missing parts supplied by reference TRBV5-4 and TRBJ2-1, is ETGVTQSPTHLIKTRGQQVTLRCSSQSGHNTVSWYQQALGQGPQFIFQYYREEENGRGNFPPRFSGLQFPNYSSELNVNALELDDSALYLCASSYTAFSYNEQFFGPGTRLTVL.

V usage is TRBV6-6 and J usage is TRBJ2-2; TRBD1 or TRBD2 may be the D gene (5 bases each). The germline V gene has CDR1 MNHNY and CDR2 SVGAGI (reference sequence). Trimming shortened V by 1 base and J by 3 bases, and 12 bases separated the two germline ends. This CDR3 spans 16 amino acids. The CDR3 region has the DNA TGTGCCAGCAGTTACTTGGGGCTAGCCTACACCGGGGAGCTGTTTTTT. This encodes CASSYLGLAYTGELFF.

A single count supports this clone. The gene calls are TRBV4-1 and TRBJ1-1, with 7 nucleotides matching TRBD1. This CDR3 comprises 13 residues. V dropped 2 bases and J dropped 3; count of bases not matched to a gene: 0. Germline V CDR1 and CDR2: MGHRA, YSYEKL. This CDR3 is CASSQTGDTEAFF. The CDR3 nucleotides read TGCGCCAGCAGCCAAACAGGGGACACTGAAGCTTTCTTT.

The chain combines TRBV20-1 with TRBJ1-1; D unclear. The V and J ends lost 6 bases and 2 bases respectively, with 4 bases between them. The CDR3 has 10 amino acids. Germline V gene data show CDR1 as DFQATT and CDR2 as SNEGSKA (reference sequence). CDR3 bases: TGCAGTGCCATAAACACTGAAGCTTTCTTT. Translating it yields CSAINTEAFF.

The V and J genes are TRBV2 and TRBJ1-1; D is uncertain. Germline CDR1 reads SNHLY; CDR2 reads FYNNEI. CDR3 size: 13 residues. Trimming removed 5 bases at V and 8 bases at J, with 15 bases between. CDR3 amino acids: CASSTDHMKEAFF. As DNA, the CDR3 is TGTGCCAGCAGTACAGACCACATGAAAGAAGCTTTCTTT.

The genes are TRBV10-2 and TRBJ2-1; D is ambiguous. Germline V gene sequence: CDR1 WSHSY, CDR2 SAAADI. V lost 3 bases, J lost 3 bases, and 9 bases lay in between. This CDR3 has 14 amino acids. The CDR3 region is CASSDSRDYNEQFF. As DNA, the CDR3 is TGCGCCAGCAGTGATAGTAGGGACTACAATGAGCAGTTCTTC.

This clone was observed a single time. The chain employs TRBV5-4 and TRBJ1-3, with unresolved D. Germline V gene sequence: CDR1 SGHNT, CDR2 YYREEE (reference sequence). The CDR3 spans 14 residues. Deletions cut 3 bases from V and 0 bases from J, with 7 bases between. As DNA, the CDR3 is TGTGCCAGCAGCTCTTGGGACTCTGGAAACACCATATATTTT. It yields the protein CASSSWDSGNTIYF.

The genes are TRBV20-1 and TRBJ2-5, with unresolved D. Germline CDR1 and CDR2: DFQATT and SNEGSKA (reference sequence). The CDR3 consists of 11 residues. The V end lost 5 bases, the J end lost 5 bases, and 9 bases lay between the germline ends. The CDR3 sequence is CSAPSWETQYF. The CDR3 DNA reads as TGCAGTGCTCCCTCTTGGGAGACCCAGTACTTC.

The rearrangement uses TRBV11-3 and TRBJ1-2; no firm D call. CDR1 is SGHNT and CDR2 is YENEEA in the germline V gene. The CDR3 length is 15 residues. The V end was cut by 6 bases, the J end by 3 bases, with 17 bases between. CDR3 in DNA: TGTGCCAGCAGTATCCGGCGGGTAATCTACTATGGCTACACCTTC. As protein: CASSIRRVIYYGYTF.

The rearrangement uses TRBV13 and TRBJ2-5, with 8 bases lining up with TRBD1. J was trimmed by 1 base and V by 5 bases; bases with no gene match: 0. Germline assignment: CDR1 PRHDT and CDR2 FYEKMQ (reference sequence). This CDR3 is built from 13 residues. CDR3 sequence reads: CASSDRGQETQYF. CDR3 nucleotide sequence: TGTGCCAGCAGCGACAGGGGCCAAGAGACCCAGTACTTC.

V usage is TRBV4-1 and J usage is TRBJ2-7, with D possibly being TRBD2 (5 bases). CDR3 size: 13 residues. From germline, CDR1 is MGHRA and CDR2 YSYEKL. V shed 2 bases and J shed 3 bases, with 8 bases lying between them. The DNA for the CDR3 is TGCGCCAGCAGCCAACAAACTAGCTACGAGCAGTACTTC. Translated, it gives CASSQQTSYEQYF.

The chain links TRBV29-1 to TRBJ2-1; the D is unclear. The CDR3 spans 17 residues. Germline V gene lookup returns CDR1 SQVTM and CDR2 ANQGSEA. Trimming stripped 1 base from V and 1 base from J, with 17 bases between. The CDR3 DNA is TGCAGCGTTGAAGGGTTCCCCGTCGGAAGTTCCTACAATGAGCAGTTCTTC. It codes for CSVEGFPVGSSYNEQFF.

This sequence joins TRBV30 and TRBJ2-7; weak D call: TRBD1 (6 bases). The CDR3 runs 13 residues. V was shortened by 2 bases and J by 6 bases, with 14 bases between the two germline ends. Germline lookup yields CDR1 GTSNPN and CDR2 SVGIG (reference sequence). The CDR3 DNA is TGTGCCTGGAGTACACAGGGAAGGGGCGAGCAGTACTTC. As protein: CAWSTQGRGEQYF.

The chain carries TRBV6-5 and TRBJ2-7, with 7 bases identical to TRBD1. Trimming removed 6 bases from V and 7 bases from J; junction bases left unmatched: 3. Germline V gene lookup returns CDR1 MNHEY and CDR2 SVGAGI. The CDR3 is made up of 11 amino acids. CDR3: CASRQGLEQYF. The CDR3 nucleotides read TGTGCCAGCAGACAGGGGCTGGAGCAGTACTTC.

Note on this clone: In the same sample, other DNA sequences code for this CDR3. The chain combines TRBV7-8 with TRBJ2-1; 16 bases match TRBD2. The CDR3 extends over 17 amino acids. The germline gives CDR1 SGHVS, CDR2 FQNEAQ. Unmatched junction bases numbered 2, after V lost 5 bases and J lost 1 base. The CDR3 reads CASSPGLAGGSYNEQFF. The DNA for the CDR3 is TGTGCCAGCAGCCCGGGACTAGCGGGAGGGTCCTACAATGAGCAGTTCTTC.

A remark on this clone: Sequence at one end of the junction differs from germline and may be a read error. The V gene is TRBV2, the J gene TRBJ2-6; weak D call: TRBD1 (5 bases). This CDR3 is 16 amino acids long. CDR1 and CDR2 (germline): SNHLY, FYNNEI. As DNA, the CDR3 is TGTGCCAGCTCCCCCCGAAGGGGATCTGTGGCCAACGTCCTGACTTTC. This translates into CASSPRRGSVANVLTF.

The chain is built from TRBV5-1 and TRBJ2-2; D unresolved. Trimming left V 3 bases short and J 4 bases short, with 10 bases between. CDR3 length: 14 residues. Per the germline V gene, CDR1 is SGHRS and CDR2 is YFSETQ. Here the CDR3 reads CASSSLDRTGELFF. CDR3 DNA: TGCGCCAGCAGCTCTCTTGACCGCACCGGGGAGCTGTTTTTT.

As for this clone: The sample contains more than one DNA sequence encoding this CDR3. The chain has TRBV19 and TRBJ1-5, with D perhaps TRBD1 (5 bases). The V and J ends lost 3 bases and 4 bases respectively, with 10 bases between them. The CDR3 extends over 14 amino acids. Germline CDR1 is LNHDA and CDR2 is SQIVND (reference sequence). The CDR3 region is CASSIRDYNQPQHF. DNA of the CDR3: TGTGCCAGTAGTATTCGGGACTATAATCAGCCCCAGCATTTT.

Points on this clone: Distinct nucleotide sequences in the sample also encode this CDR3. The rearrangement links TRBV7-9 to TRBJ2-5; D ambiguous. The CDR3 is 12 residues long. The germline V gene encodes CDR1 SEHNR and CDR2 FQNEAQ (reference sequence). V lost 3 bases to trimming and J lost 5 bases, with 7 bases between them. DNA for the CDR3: TGTGCCAGCAGCTTGGGCCCGGAGACCCAGTACTTC. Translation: CASSLGPETQYF.